The 20 T cell receptor beta chains in this list originate from one sample, sequenced in a study of T cell repertoires in cytomegalovirus infection. From the reads, TCRdb called clonotypes with MiXCR, one entry per CDR3 protein. Here the sample spans a few hundred thousand distinct CDR3 sequences, 15% to 20% being singletons. Sequencing used PBMCs. These receptors were obtained from a human donor in good health (CMV status not recorded). Some clones in this sample may be carry-over from other donors' samples.

The chain couples TRBV18 to TRBJ1-5; D gene uncertain. The CDR3 has 13 amino acids. Deletions cut 2 bases from V and 8 bases from J, with 10 bases between. Germline V lookup: CDR1 KGHSH, CDR2 LQKENI. CDR3 nucleotide sequence: TGTGCCAGCTCACCAGGGGTTCTTGAGCCCCAGCATTTT. Amino acid sequence: CASSPGVLEPQHF.

The chain employs TRBV3-1 and TRBJ1-4; 7 bases line up with TRBD1. There are 15 residues in the CDR3. Germline values: CDR1 LGHDT, CDR2 YNNKEL (reference sequence). V was pared by 0 bases and J by 8 bases, with 6 bases of the junction left unmatched. The CDR3: CASSQEAGGQEKLFF. CDR3 DNA sequence: TGTGCCAGCAGCCAAGAAGCAGGGGGTCAAGAAAAACTGTTTTTT.

This clonotype was counted only a few times. The J gene is TRBJ2-7, the V gene TRBV5-1; no reliable D call. Germline values: CDR1 SGHRS, CDR2 YFSETQ. The CDR3 runs to 15 residues. V lost 2 bases and J lost 3, with 15 bases in between. The CDR3: CASSFGQSFVYEQYF. The CDR3 bases are TGCGCCAGCAGCTTCGGGCAGTCCTTCGTCTACGAGCAGTACTTC.

This clonotype has only a few counts. The chain carries TRBV15 and TRBJ1-1; no clear D gene. The CDR3 extends over 16 amino acids. V was cut by 1 base and J by 6 bases, with 18 bases left in between. Germline CDR1 LNHNV, CDR2 YYDKDF (reference sequence). This chain's CDR3 is CATSRVMKRMRAEAFF. The CDR3 coding sequence is TGTGCCACCAGCAGAGTGATGAAGAGAATGAGAGCTGAAGCTTTCTTT.

The chain uses TRBV5-1 and TRBJ1-3, with D perhaps TRBD1 (5 bases). Germline assignment: CDR1 SGHRS and CDR2 YFSETQ. This CDR3 spans 16 amino acids. The V end was cut by 4 bases, the J end by 4 bases, with 18 bases between. The CDR3 here is CASSNVPRANGNTIYF. The CDR3 DNA is TGCGCCAGCAGCAACGTACCCAGGGCGAACGGAAACACCATATATTTT.

This clonotype was detected many times. The CDR3 spells CASRPPQGLGTEAFF. In DNA, the CDR3 is TGTGCCAGCAGGCCACCACAGGGGCTGGGCACTGAAGCTTTCTTT. The chain uses TRBV28 and TRBJ1-1; 7 bases map to TRBD1. Trimming at V came to 6 bases and at J to 4 bases, leaving 11 bases not matched to a gene. The CDR3 totals 15 residues. The V gene's germline CDR1 is MDHEN and CDR2 SYDVKM.

This clonotype was counted between two and nine times. J is TRBJ1-2 and V is TRBV7-9; 7 positions match TRBD1. Unmatched junction bases numbered 6, after V lost 3 bases and J lost 5 bases. The CDR3 loop spans 14 amino acids. Per the germline V gene, CDR1 is SEHNR and CDR2 is FQNEAQ (reference sequence). In nucleotides, the CDR3 is TGTGCCAGCAGCTTTGAGGGGGCCAGATATGGCTACACCTTC. It encodes CASSFEGARYGYTF.

This chain uses TRBV6-5 with TRBJ2-5; D is possibly TRBD1 (6 bases). The germline V and J ends were trimmed by 0 bases and 4 bases, with 9 bases remaining between them. CDR3 length: 14 amino acids. CDR1 MNHEY and CDR2 SVGAGI come from the germline V gene. Here the CDR3 DNA reads TGTGCCAGCAGTTACTCGGTGGGGGCAGAGACCCAGTACTTC. As protein: CASSYSVGAETQYF.

This clonotype has only a few counts. The rearrangement links TRBV12-3 or TRBV12-4 to TRBJ2-5; TRBD1 agrees at 7 bases. CDR3 size: 15 residues. J was trimmed by 7 bases and V by 6 bases; bases with no gene match: 14. Written as DNA, the CDR3 is TGTGCCAGCAGCCAAACCGCGACAGGGACCAGGACCCAGTACTTC. It specifies CASSQTATGTRTQYF.

This clonotype was recorded many times. V and J are TRBV27 and TRBJ1-5; TRBD1 agrees at 9 bases. The CDR3 is made up of 15 amino acids. V lost 4 bases, J lost 4 bases, and 5 bases stayed unmatched. The germline gives CDR1 MNHEY, CDR2 SMNVEV (reference sequence). This CDR3 is CASSSPGTGNQPQHF. The CDR3 DNA sequence: TGTGCCAGCAGTTCCCCCGGGACAGGGAATCAGCCCCAGCATTTT.

This clonotype was recorded at least ten times. This chain links TRBV12-3 or TRBV12-4 with TRBJ2-7; D is possibly TRBD1 or TRBD2 (5 bases each). The CDR3 contains 14 residues. The germline V and J ends were trimmed by 0 bases and 2 bases, with 8 bases remaining between them. The CDR3 DNA reads TGTGCCAGCAGTTTAGCGGGGGAACCCTACGAGCAGTACTTC. Translation: CASSLAGEPYEQYF.

This clonotype was seen ten or more times. The J gene is TRBJ2-2, the V gene TRBV25-1; D gene ambiguous. The germline V gene encodes CDR1 MGHDK and CDR2 SYGVNS. V was shortened by 6 bases and J by 4 bases, with 12 bases between the two germline ends. This CDR3 comprises 14 residues. The CDR3 coding sequence is TGTGCCAGCAGCCCCAAAGGGCCCACCGGGGAGCTGTTTTTT. Residues: CASSPKGPTGELFF.

This clonotype was observed many times. The chain couples TRBV7-2 to TRBJ2-5; D is undetermined. With 2 bases removed from V and 2 bases from J, the gap between germline ends came to 9 bases. Germline V lookup: CDR1 SGHTA, CDR2 FQGNSA. This CDR3 region has 14 residues. The DNA of the CDR3 is TGTGCCAGCAGCTTATCCCTCCAGCAAGAGACCCAGTACTTC. This translates into CASSLSLQQETQYF.

This clonotype was picked up many times. The J gene is TRBJ2-3, the V gene TRBV18; 7 nucleotides align to TRBD1. Germline CDR1 reads KGHSH; CDR2 reads LQKENI. CDR3 length equals 13 residues. V shed 5 bases, J shed 4 bases, and the junction held 3 bases outside the gene matches. As DNA, the CDR3 is TGTGCCAGCTCAGAGACAGGGCCAGATACGCAGTATTTT. Translated: CASSETGPDTQYF.

The chain employs TRBV28 and TRBJ1-5, with D hard to call. With 6 bases removed from V and 11 bases from J, the gap between germline ends came to 11 bases. Germline V CDR1 and CDR2: MDHEN, SYDVKM. The CDR3 length is 11 residues. The CDR3 sequence: CASSLGLTQHF. CDR3 coding DNA: TGTGCCAGCAGCCTGGGGTTGACCCAGCATTTT.

The chain combines TRBV5-4 with TRBJ1-2; D is undetermined. CDR3 length: 14 amino acids. CDR1 is SGHNT, CDR2 YYREEE, per germline (reference sequence). Trimming stripped 1 base from V and 3 bases from J, with 10 bases between. The CDR3 nucleotides read TGTGCCAGCAGCTTGCTGGGGAATGACTATGGCTACACCTTC. Residues: CASSLLGNDYGYTF.

Only one count was recorded for this clonotype. The chain links TRBV12-3 or TRBV12-4 to TRBJ1-2; no firm D call. The CDR3 consists of 13 residues. V dropped 7 bases and J dropped 4 bases, with 13 bases sitting between them. CDR3 in amino acids: CASTYVPGYGYTF. The CDR3 nucleotides read TGTGCCAGCACCTACGTTCCGGGCTATGGCTACACCTTC.

This clonotype occurred a few times. The genes are TRBV12-3 or TRBV12-4 and TRBJ1-2, with no clear D. V lost 10 bases and J lost 4, with 16 bases in between. The CDR3 runs to 13 residues. The CDR3 is CAIRGSGGYGYTF. The CDR3 coding sequence is TGTGCCATCCGGGGATCGGGTGGCTATGGCTACACCTTC.

This clonotype was counted a few times. The DNA is left out, because the CDR3 cannot be placed on it with certainty; the CDR3 is given as TCRdb lists it. V and J are TRBV7-5 and TRBJ1-5; no DNA check was done on the table's D call, TRBD1. TRBV7-5 is marked as a pseudogene. The length of the CDR3 is 19 amino acids, counting both ends. The CDR3 spells CISVPEDTRRVKSNQPQHF.

This clonotype was detected a few times. The chain uses TRBV4-3 and TRBJ2-7; 9 positions agree with TRBD2. This CDR3 contains 13 residues. Germline CDR1 is LGHNA and CDR2 is YSLEER. V gave up 2 bases and J gave up 6 bases; unmatched junction bases: 2. The CDR3 is CASSQRLAVEQYF. CDR3 coding DNA: TGCGCCAGCAGCCAAAGACTAGCGGTCGAGCAGTACTTC.